This TCR beta chain was identified in a study of control samples from healthy donors and cancer patients. The CDR3 is made up of 14 amino acids. Germline V gene sequence: CDR1 MNHEY, CDR2 SVGEGT. Trimming stripped 6 bases from V and 0 bases from J, with 11 bases between. Profiled with immunoSEQ multiplex PCR; TCRdb holds only in-frame clones, not every one. Among tens of thousands of clones, approximately 84% were seen once, and the ten largest hold 38%. This sequence was found in a man between 70 and 80 years old with lung cancer. The sample consisted of PBMCs. This chain uses TRBV6-2 or TRBV6-3 with TRBJ1-2; tentative D call: TRBD1 (5 bases). This CDR3 is CASSGRGANYGYTF. In DNA form, the CDR3 reads TGTGCCAGCAGCGGCCGGGGGGCTAACTATGGCTACACCTTC.